This TCR beta chain is drawn from a study of CD8 T cells in Susac syndrome. The authors sequenced TCR beta from blood CD8+ and CD4+ T cells. TEMRA cells were FACS-enriched, unlike CD8+ and CD4+ T cells, which were negatively isolated. The RNA, roughly 0.5 to 1 ug, was put through reverse transcription using random hexamers. TCR beta CDR3 was amplified by immunoSEQ covering 54 Vbeta and 13 Jbeta. TCRdb called the immunoSEQ multiplex PCR reads again in MiXCR, with one record for every CDR3 protein. In the table there are 160,000 or so distinct CDR3 sequences, roughly 96% of which are singletons. As to this clonotype: Its antigen remains unidentified.

Study findings and constraints: The authors acknowledged that the study's TCR sequencing and HLA analysis involved relatively few individuals.

Sequencing was done on a sample of CD8+ T cells from PBMCs. This receptor was taken from a human donor with multiple sclerosis.

CDR3 nucleotides: TGTGCCAGCAGCTCGTACCTCTCTGGGGCCAACGTCCTGACTTTC. As protein: CASSSYLSGANVLTF. This chain joins TRBV11-2 and TRBJ2-6; D is unclear. This CDR3 comprises 15 residues. Germline V gene lookup returns CDR1 SGHAT and CDR2 FQNNGV. Trimming took 4 bases from V and 0 from J, leaving 7 bases between them.